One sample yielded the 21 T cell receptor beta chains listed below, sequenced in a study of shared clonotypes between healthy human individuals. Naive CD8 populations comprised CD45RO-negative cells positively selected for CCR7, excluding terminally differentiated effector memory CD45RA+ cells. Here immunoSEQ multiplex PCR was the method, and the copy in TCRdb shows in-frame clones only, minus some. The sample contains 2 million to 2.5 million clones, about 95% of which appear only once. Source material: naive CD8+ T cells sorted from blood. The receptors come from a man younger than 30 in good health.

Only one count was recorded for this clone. CDR3: CASSPGTGVTEAFF. The CDR3 nucleotides read TGTGCCAGCAGTCCCGGGACAGGGGTGACTGAAGCTTTCTTT. This chain connects TRBV6-5 to TRBJ1-1; 10 nucleotides match TRBD1. This CDR3 spans 14 amino acids. The trim removed 5 bases at V and 5 bases at J, leaving 5 bases unmatched. Looked up from germline, CDR1 is MNHEY and CDR2 is SVGAGI.

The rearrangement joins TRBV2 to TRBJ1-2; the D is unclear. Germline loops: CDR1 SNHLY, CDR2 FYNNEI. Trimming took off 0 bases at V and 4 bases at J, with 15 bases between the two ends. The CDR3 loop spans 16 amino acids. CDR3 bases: TGTGCCAGCAGTGAAGCGTTGATGGGCCTTGCCTATGGCTACACCTTC. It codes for CASSEALMGLAYGYTF.

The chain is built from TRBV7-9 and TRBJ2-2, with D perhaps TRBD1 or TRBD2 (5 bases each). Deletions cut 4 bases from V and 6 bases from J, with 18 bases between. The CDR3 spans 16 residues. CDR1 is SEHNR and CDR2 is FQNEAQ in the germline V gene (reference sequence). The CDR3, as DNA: TGTGCCAGCAGCTCCGGGACGCCAGACGAAGCCGGGGAGCTGTTTTTT. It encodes CASSSGTPDEAGELFF.

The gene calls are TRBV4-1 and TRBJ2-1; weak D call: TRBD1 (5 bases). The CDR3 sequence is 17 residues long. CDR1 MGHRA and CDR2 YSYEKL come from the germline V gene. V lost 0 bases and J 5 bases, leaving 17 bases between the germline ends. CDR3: CASSQDWTRSTHNEQFF. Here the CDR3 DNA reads TGCGCCAGCAGCCAAGATTGGACAAGGTCAACCCACAATGAGCAGTTCTTC.

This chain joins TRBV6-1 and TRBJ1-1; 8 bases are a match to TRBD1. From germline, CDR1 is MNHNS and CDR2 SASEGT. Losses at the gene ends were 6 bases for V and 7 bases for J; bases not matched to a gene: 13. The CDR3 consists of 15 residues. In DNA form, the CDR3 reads TGTGCCAGCAGCGAGATGGACAGGGTATCCAGTGAAGCTTTCTTT. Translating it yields CASSEMDRVSSEAFF.

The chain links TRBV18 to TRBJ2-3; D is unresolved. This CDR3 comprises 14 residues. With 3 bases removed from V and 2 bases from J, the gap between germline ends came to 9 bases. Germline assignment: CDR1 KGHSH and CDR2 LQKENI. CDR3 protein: CASSPIINTDTQYF. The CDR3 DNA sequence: TGTGCCAGCTCACCGATCATAAACACAGATACGCAGTATTTT.

Written as DNA, the CDR3 is TGCGCCAGCAGCCATTTAGGGGGAGATACGCAGTATTTT. Translating gives CASSHLGGDTQYF. V gene TRBV4-1 combines with J gene TRBJ2-3; possible D gene TRBD1, 6 bases. This CDR3 spans 13 amino acids. From germline, CDR1 is MGHRA and CDR2 YSYEKL. Trimming left V 3 bases short and J 5 bases short, with 9 bases between.

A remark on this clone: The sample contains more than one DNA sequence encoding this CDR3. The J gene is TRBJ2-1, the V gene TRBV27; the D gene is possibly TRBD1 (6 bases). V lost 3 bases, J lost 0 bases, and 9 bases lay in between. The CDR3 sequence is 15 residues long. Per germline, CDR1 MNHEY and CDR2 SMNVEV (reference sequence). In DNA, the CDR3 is TGTGCCAGCAGTTTGGACAGAAGCTCCTACAATGAGCAGTTCTTC. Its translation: CASSLDRSSYNEQFF.

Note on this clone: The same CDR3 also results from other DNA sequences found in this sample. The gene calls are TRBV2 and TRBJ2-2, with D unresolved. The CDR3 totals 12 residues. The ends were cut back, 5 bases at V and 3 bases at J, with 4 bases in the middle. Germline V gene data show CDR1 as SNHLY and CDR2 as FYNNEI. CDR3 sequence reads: CASSPYTGELFF. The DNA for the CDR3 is TGTGCCAGCAGTCCATACACCGGGGAGCTGTTTTTT. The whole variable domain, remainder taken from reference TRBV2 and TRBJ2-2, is EPEVTQTPSHQVTQMGQEVILRCVPISNHLYFYWYRQILGQKVEFLVSFYNNEISEKSEIFDDQFSVERPDGSNFTLKIRSTKLEDSAMYFCASSPYTGELFFGEGSRLTVL.

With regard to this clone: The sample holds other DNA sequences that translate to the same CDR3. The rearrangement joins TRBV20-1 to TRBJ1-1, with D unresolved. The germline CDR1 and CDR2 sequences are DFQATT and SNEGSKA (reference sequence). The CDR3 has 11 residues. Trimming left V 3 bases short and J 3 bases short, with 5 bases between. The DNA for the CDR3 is TGCAGTGCTAGGACGGACACTGAAGCTTTCTTT. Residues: CSARTDTEAFF.

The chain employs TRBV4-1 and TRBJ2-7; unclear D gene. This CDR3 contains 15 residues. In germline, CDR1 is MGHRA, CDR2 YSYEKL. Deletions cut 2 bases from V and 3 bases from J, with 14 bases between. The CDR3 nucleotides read TGCGCCAGCAGCCAATACTCGACTGTCAACTACGAGCAGTACTTC. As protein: CASSQYSTVNYEQYF.

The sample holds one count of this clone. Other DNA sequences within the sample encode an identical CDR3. CDR3 region: CASSPDPNTEAFF. The CDR3, as DNA: TGTGCCAGCAGCCCCGATCCGAACACTGAAGCTTTCTTT. This chain joins TRBV5-4 and TRBJ1-1; no reliable D call. Looked up from germline, CDR1 is SGHNT and CDR2 is YYREEE (reference sequence). This CDR3 comprises 13 residues. Trimming shortened V by 4 bases and J by 1 base, and 8 bases separated the two germline ends.

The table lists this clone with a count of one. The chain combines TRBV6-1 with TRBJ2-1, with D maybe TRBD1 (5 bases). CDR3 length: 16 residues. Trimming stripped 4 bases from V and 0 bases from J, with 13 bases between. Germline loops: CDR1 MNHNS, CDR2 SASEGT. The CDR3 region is CASSVLGVTSYNEQFF. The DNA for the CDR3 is TGTGCCAGCAGTGTATTAGGGGTAACCTCCTACAATGAGCAGTTCTTC.

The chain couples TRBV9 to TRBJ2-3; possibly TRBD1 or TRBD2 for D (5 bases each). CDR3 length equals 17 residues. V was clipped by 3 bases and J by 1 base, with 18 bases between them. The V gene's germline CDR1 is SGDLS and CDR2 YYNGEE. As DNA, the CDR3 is TGTGCCAGCAGCGCAAAGGTGGACGGGGACCGCACAGATACGCAGTATTTT. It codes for CASSAKVDGDRTDTQYF.

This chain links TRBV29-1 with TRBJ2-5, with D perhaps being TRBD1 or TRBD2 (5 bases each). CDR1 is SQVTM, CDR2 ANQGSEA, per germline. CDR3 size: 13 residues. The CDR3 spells CSTTGRLQETQYF. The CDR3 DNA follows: TGCAGTACCACGGGACGGCTCCAAGAGACCCAGTACTTC.

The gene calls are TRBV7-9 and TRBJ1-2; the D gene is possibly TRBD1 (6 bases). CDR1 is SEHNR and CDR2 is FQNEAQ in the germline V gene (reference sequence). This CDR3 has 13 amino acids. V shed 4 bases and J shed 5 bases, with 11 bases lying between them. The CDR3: CASSSKGVYGYTF. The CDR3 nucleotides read TGTGCCAGCAGCTCCAAGGGGGTGTATGGCTACACCTTC. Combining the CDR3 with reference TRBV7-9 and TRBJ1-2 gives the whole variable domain DTGVSQNPRHKITKRGQNVTFRCDPISEHNRLYWYRQTLGQGPEFLTYFQNEAQLEKSRLLSDRFSAERPKGSFSTLEIQRTEQGDSAMYLCASSSKGVYGYTFGSGTRLTVV.

The CDR3 loop is CASSPELENTGELFF. The CDR3 nucleotides read TGTGCCAGCAGCCCCGAACTAGAAAACACCGGGGAGCTGTTTTTT. J is TRBJ2-2 and V is TRBV6-1, with D tentatively TRBD2 (5 bases). Germline lookup yields CDR1 MNHNS and CDR2 SASEGT. The CDR3 runs to 15 residues. Trimming pared 6 bases from V and 2 bases from J, leaving 13 bases between.

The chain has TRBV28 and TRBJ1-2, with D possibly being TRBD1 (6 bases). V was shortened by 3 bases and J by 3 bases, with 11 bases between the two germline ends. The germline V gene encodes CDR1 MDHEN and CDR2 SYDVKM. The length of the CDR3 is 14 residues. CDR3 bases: TGTGCCAGCAGTTTCGGATCAGGGGACTATGGCTACACCTTC. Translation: CASSFGSGDYGYTF.

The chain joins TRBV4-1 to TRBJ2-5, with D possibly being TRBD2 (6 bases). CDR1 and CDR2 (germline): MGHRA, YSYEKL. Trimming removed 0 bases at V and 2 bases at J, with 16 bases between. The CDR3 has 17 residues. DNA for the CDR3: TGCGCCAGCAGCCAAGATCGGGCTAGCGAGTTGCAAGAGACCCAGTACTTC. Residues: CASSQDRASELQETQYF.

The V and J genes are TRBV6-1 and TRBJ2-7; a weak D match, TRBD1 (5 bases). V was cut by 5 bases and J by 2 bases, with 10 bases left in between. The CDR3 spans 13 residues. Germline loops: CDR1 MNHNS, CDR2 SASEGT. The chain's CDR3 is CASSFREPYEQYF. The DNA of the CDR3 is TGTGCCAGCAGTTTCAGGGAACCCTACGAGCAGTACTTC.

This CDR3 reads CASSGAGVSYEQYF. The DNA of the CDR3 is TGTGCCAGCAGCGGGGCAGGGGTTTCCTACGAGCAGTACTTC. V and J are TRBV9 and TRBJ2-7; D is possibly TRBD1 (6 bases). The CDR3 is 14 residues long. Germline V gene sequence: CDR1 SGDLS, CDR2 YYNGEE. Trimming left V 3 bases short and J 1 base short, with 11 bases between.